Listed here are 4 T cell receptor beta chains from one sample, sequenced in a study of control samples from healthy donors and cancer patients. Method: immunoSEQ multiplex PCR; TCRdb's copy keeps in-frame clones and lacks some. The sample holds roughly 150,000 clones, approximately 86% seen once. Sequencing input: blood. The receptors here all came from a man in his late teens or twenties in good health.

This clone was counted only a few times. V is TRBV5-1 and J is TRBJ2-3; unclear D gene. The CDR3 consists of 12 residues. V lost 0 bases, J lost 2 bases, and 1 base lay in between. Germline CDR1 reads SGHRS; CDR2 reads YFSETQ. The CDR3 bases are TGCGCCAGCAGCTTGGACACAGATACGCAGTATTTT. This encodes CASSLDTDTQYF.

The chain couples TRBV28 to TRBJ1-3, with TRBD1 matching over 7 bases. Per germline, CDR1 MDHEN and CDR2 SYDVKM. V lost 9 bases and J lost 0; bases outside the gene matches: 5. The CDR3 spans 14 residues. CDR3 sequence reads: CASHRGFSGNTIYF. The CDR3 region has the DNA TGTGCCAGTCACAGGGGTTTCTCTGGAAACACCATATATTTT.

This clone was counted a single time. The chain links TRBV7-6 to TRBJ2-5; 9 nucleotides align to TRBD1. This CDR3 contains 15 residues. Germline V lookup: CDR1 SGHVS, CDR2 FNYEAQ. V shed 5 bases, J shed 3 bases, and the junction held 7 bases outside the gene matches. The CDR3 reads CASSQPGQGEETQYF. The CDR3 coding sequence is TGTGCCAGCAGCCAACCGGGACAGGGAGAAGAGACCCAGTACTTC.

The chain has TRBV2 and TRBJ2-7; D is possibly TRBD1 (6 bases). Germline assignment: CDR1 SNHLY and CDR2 FYNNEI. CDR3 length equals 15 residues. V was shortened by 5 bases and J by 3 bases, with 17 bases between the two germline ends. The CDR3 spells CASSTTGLSDYEQYF. CDR3 coding DNA: TGTGCCAGCAGTACCACAGGGTTGAGCGACTACGAGCAGTACTTC.